The present T cell receptor beta chain was sequenced within a study of cytomegalovirus exposure and HLA in healthy donors. The PCR made use of 60 Vbeta and 13 Jbeta primers. Some clones are missing from TCRdb's copy, which holds only in-frame ones; the method was immunoSEQ multiplex PCR. The repertoire holds 95,000 to 150,000 clones, more than 80% seen once, with 7% to 9.5% in the top ten. This CDR3 comprises 14 residues. Germline V gene data show CDR1 as SGHKS and CDR2 as YYEKEE (reference sequence). V was pared by 3 bases and J by 8 bases, with 17 bases between. The rearrangement links TRBV5-5 to TRBJ1-2, with D perhaps TRBD1 (6 bases). The TCR originated in a man in his thirties or forties in good health and CMV-seropositive. The sequencing sample was made of PBMCs. The CDR3 reads CASSSHTRGLGYTF. CDR3 coding DNA: TGTGCCAGCAGCTCCCACACCAGGGGATTAGGCTACACCTTC. Drawing the rest from reference TRBV5-5 and TRBJ1-2, the complete variable domain is DAGVTQSPTHLIKTRGQQVTLRCSPISGHKSVSWYQQVLGQGPQFIFQYYEKEERGRGNFPDRFSARQFPNYSSELNVNALLLGDSALYLCASSSHTRGLGYTFGSGTRLTVV.